This passage covers 9 T cell receptor beta chains from one sample sequenced in a study of CD8+ T cells in alopecia areata. The sequencing template was cDNA reverse transcribed from extracted RNA. This table comes from immunoSEQ multiplex PCR, and its TCRdb copy is limited to in-frame clones, with some not included. The sample lists roughly 220,000 clones, approximately 65% occurring once. Indicated treatment: oral pan-JAK inhibitor, 5-10 mg twice daily. The sample in question was CD4+ T cells sorted from blood, obtained between weeks 44 and 45, from a patient treated with tofacitinib. The receptors stem from a human donor with alopecia areata.

This clone showed up just a few times. V usage is TRBV10-3 and J usage is TRBJ2-6; D is uncertain. Germline CDR1 reads ENHRY; CDR2 reads SYGVKD. The length of the CDR3 is 17 residues. V dropped 4 bases and J dropped 2 bases, with 15 bases sitting between them. CDR3 in amino acids: CAISGRLSTPGANVLTF. CDR3 DNA sequence: TGTGCCATCAGTGGCCGGCTTAGTACTCCTGGGGCCAACGTCCTGACTTTC.

The chain joins TRBV5-1 to TRBJ1-4; 7 positions agree with TRBD1. With V trimmed by 4 bases and J by 2 bases, 8 bases remained unmatched. CDR3 length equals 16 residues. CDR1 and CDR2 (germline): SGHRS, YFSETQ. The CDR3 nucleotides are TGCGCCAGCAGCCCCGGGACAGCCGGCACTAATGAAAAACTGTTTTTT. Protein sequence: CASSPGTAGTNEKLFF. The whole variable domain, remainder taken from reference TRBV5-1 and TRBJ1-4, is KAGVTQTPRYLIKTRGQQVTLSCSPISGHRSVSWYQQTPGQGLQFLFEYFSETQRNKGNFPGRFSGRQFSNSRSEMNVSTLELGDSALYLCASSPGTAGTNEKLFFGSGTQLSVL.

This clone came up once. The chain combines TRBV2 with TRBJ1-2; 8 bases are a match to TRBD1. The CDR3 is 11 amino acids. The germline gives CDR1 SNHLY, CDR2 FYNNEI. V shed 6 bases, J shed 7 bases, and the junction held 1 base outside the gene matches. Here the CDR3 reads CASRGQGGYTF. CDR3 DNA: TGTGCCAGCAGAGGACAGGGTGGCTACACCTTC. Full variable domain (outside the CDR3, taken from reference TRBV2 and TRBJ1-2): EPEVTQTPSHQVTQMGQEVILRCVPISNHLYFYWYRQILGQKVEFLVSFYNNEISEKSEIFDDQFSVERPDGSNFTLKIRSTKLEDSAMYFCASRGQGGYTFGSGTRLTVV.

V usage is TRBV2 and J usage is TRBJ1-5; TRBD1 matches at 7 bases. CDR3 length equals 15 residues. The J segment lost 2 bases and the V segment lost 6 bases, leaving 7 bases of the junction unmatched. Germline loops: CDR1 SNHLY, CDR2 FYNNEI. CDR3 sequence (DNA): TGTGCCAGCAGCCCACAGGGGTTGGGCAATCAGCCCCAGCATTTT. As protein: CASSPQGLGNQPQHF.

The chain has TRBV7-2 and TRBJ2-5, with 10 bases lining up with TRBD1. The J call is uncertain, as TRBJ2-7 better fits the DNA end. In germline, CDR1 is SGHTA, CDR2 FQGNSA. CDR3 size: 15 residues. CDR3 coding DNA: TGTGCCAGCAGCATCGACCGGGACAGGGGAGGCGAGCAGTACTTC. This gives the protein CASSIDRDRGGEQYF.

This clone has just one count. The chain combines TRBV28 with TRBJ2-6; 7 positions agree with TRBD2. CDR3 size: 15 residues. V lost 6 bases, J lost 4 bases, and 6 bases stayed unmatched. Germline values: CDR1 MDHEN, CDR2 SYDVKM. The CDR3 DNA is TGTGCCAGCAGCCCCGGGGGGAACGGGGCCAACGTCCTGACTTTC. Translation: CASSPGGNGANVLTF.

In the case of this clone: Germline and junction disagree at one end, which may indicate a read error. The V gene is TRBV7-2, the J gene TRBJ2-3; 8 bases are shared with TRBD2. Germline V gives CDR1 SGHTA, CDR2 FQGNSA. There are 14 residues in the CDR3. The CDR3 region has the DNA TGTGCCAGCAGCTTTAGGACTAGCACCGATACGCAGTATTTT. Protein product: CASSFRTSTDTQYF. The full variable domain, in which reference TRBV7-2 and TRBJ2-3 provide the parts outside the CDR3, is GAGVSQSPSNKVTEKGKDVELRCDPISGHTALYWYRQSLGQGLEFLIYFQGNSAPDKSGLPSDRFSAERTGGSVSTLTIQRTQQEDSAVYLCASSFRTSTDTQYFGPGTRLTVL.

The chain couples TRBV2 to TRBJ2-1; D may be TRBD2 (6 bases). With 6 bases removed from V and 9 bases from J, the gap between germline ends came to 12 bases. CDR3 length: 12 amino acids. Germline V CDR1 and CDR2: SNHLY, FYNNEI. The CDR3 here is CASSVKEGEQFF. CDR3 coding DNA: TGTGCCAGCAGCGTCAAGGAGGGTGAGCAGTTCTTC. Combining the CDR3 with reference TRBV2 and TRBJ2-1 gives the whole variable domain EPEVTQTPSHQVTQMGQEVILRCVPISNHLYFYWYRQILGQKVEFLVSFYNNEISEKSEIFDDQFSVERPDGSNFTLKIRSTKLEDSAMYFCASSVKEGEQFFGPGTRLTVL.

The rearrangement joins TRBV7-3 to TRBJ1-5; possible D gene TRBD1, 5 bases. V lost 3 bases and J 3 bases, leaving 6 bases between the germline ends. This CDR3 has 13 amino acids. In germline, CDR1 is SGHTA, CDR2 FQGTGA. The CDR3 bases are TGTGCCAGCAGCTTGGACATCAATCAGCCCCAGCATTTT. Translated, it gives CASSLDINQPQHF.